This TCR beta chain was identified in a study of post-analysis software for immune sequencing data. TCR beta libraries were prepared from cDNA with unique molecular identifiers. The T cell input of roughly 0.95 to 10 million gave around 540,000 cDNA molecules. TCRdb itself ran the PCR reads through MiXCR, one entry per CDR3 protein. Here the sample spans 750,000 to 900,000 distinct CDR3 sequences, 35% to 55% being singletons. Germline V gene sequence: CDR1 LGHNT, CDR2 FRNRAP. Trimming removed 2 bases from V and 6 bases from J, with 5 bases in between. This CDR3 has 12 residues. As for this clonotype: The antigen is unknown.

General observations from the study: Relative to controls, patients with multiple sclerosis showed significantly lower normalized Chao1 diversity. About five TRBV segments, including TRBV5-6, TRBV5-1 and TRBV20-1, were more frequent in patients than controls. Samples prepared in the same batch strongly co-clustered by F measure.

Sequencing was performed on blood. The V and J genes are TRBV12-5 and TRBJ2-1; D gene ambiguous. This receptor was obtained from a girl aged 5-17 years with multiple sclerosis. The CDR3 DNA reads TGTGCTAGTGGTTTGCACACCAATGAGCAGTTCTTC. Amino acid sequence: CASGLHTNEQFF.